The 5 T cell receptor beta chains below come from one sample, sequenced in a study of blood T cells in healthy people across ages. Together with a sample-barcoded 5' primer, a J-beta primer mix was included in a second PCR lasting roughly 6 to 12 cycles. TCRdb used MiXCR to reprocess the 5' RACE reads, holding one entry per CDR3 protein. The sample lists some 730,000 distinct CDR3 sequences; 22% were seen once. The sample consisted of blood. The receptors were sampled from a man between 65 and 85 years old in good health.

The gene calls are TRBV9 and TRBJ2-1; the match to TRBD2 covers 10 bases. This CDR3 has 16 residues. The V gene's germline CDR1 is SGDLS and CDR2 YYNGEE. J gave up 2 bases and V 4 bases, and 6 bases lay outside the gene matches. CDR3 region: CASSPPSGSTYNEQFF. The CDR3 bases are TGTGCCAGCAGCCCCCCTAGCGGGAGCACCTACAATGAGCAGTTCTTC.

J is TRBJ2-5 and V is TRBV6-5, with TRBD2 identical over 10 bases. The ends lost 1 base at V and 6 bases at J; junction bases unmatched: 5. In germline, CDR1 is MNHEY, CDR2 SVGAGI. The CDR3 loop spans 15 amino acids. The CDR3: CASSYLLAGEKTQYF. The CDR3 DNA is TGTGCCAGCAGTTACTTGCTAGCGGGGGAGAAGACCCAGTACTTC.

The CDR3 nucleotides are TGTGCCAGCTCTGACGCAAGAAACACCATATATTTT. Protein: CASSDARNTIYF. This chain links TRBV18 with TRBJ1-3; the D is unclear. Germline V gives CDR1 KGHSH, CDR2 LQKENI. The CDR3 is 12 residues long. The ends were cut back, 6 bases at V and 5 bases at J, with 8 bases in the middle.

This clonotype has a handful of counts. The CDR3 region is CASSPLGPGPNSPLHF. The CDR3 coding sequence is TGCGCCAGCAGCCCATTGGGGCCAGGGCCCAATTCACCCCTCCACTTT. This chain links TRBV5-1 with TRBJ1-6; TRBD1 might be the D (5 bases). V gave up 4 bases and J gave up 7 bases, with 18 bases separating them. Germline V gene sequence: CDR1 SGHRS, CDR2 YFSETQ. This CDR3 comprises 16 residues.

V gene TRBV12-3 or TRBV12-4 combines with J gene TRBJ2-1; D unresolved. Trimming shortened V by 6 bases and J by 2 bases, and 14 bases separated the two germline ends. The CDR3 totals 15 residues. The CDR3 region is CASRELKGAYNEQFF. The CDR3 bases are TGTGCCAGCAGGGAACTTAAAGGAGCCTACAATGAGCAGTTCTTC.